This record covers a single T cell receptor beta chain. The sample comes from a study of blood T cell repertoires in COVID-19. The CDR3 loop spans 14 amino acids. Trimming shortened V by 7 bases and J by 2 bases, and 14 bases separated the two germline ends. CDR1 is LNHDA and CDR2 is SQIVND in the germline V gene (reference sequence). The data were produced by immunoSEQ multiplex PCR, yet TCRdb's version contains in-frame clones alone and is incomplete. The sample shows 250,000 to 350,000 clones, 65% to 85% of them seen only once. Patients at the Seattle site were enrolled during active infection and followed longitudinally.

The chain is built from TRBV19 and TRBJ2-5, with TRBD1 as a possible D gene (6 bases). Sequencing was carried out using peripheral blood. The receptor's source is a human donor with COVID-19, enrolled during active disease. The donor label of this sample is uncertain. The CDR3 nucleotides read TGTGCCAGTACCGGGACACCCGGACAAGAGACCCAGTACTTC. Amino acids: CASTGTPGQETQYF.